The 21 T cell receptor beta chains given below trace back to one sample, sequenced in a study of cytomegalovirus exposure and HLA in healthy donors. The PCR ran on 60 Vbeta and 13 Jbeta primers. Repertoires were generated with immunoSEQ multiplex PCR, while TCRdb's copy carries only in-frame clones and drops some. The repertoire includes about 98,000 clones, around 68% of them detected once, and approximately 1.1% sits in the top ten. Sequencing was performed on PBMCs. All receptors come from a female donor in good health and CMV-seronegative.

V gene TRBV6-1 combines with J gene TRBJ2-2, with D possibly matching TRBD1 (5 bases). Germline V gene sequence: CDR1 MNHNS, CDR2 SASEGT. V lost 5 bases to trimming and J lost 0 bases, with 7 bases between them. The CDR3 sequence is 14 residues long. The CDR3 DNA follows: TGTGCCAGCAGTCCGACAGCGAACACCGGGGAGCTGTTTTTT. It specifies CASSPTANTGELFF.

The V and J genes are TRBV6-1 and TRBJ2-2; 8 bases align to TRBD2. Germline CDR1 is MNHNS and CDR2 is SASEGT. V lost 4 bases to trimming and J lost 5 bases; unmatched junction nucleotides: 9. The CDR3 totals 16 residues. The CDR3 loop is CASSGSGSGRTGELFF. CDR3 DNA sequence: TGTGCCAGCAGTGGAAGCGGGAGTGGAAGGACCGGGGAGCTGTTTTTT.

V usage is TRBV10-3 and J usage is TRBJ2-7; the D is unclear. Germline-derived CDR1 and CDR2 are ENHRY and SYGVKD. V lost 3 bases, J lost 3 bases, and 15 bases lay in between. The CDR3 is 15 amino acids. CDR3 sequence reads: CAISDPSFRNYEQYF. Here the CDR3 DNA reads TGTGCCATCAGTGACCCTAGTTTCCGAAACTACGAGCAGTACTTC.

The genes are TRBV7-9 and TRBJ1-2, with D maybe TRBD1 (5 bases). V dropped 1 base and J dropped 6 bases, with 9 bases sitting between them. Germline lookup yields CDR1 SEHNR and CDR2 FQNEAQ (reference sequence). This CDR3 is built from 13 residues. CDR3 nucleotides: TGTGCCAGCAGCTTAGGACCGGGGGATGGCTACACCTTC. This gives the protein CASSLGPGDGYTF.

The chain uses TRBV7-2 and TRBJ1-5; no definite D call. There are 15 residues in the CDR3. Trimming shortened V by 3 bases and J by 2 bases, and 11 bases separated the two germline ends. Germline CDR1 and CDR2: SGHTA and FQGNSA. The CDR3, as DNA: TGTGCCAGCAGCTTGACGGCCGGGGGCAATCAGCCCCAGCATTTT. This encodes CASSLTAGGNQPQHF.

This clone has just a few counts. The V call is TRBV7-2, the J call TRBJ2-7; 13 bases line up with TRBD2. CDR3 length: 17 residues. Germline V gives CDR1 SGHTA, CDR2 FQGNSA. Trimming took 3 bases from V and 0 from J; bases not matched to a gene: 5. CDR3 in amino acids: CASSLTSGRIRSYEQYF. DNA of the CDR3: TGTGCCAGCAGCTTGACTAGCGGGAGGATCCGCTCCTACGAGCAGTACTTC.

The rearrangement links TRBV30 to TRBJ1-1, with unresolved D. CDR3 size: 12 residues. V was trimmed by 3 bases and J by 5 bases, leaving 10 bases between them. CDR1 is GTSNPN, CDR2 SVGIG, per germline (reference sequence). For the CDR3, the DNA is TGTGCCTGGAGAGTTCGAGGGACTGAAGCTTTCTTT. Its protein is CAWRVRGTEAFF.

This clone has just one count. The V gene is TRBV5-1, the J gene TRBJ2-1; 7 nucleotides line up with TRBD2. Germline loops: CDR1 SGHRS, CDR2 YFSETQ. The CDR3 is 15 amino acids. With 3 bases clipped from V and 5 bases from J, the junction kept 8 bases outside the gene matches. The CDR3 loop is CASSSGGPTDNEQFF. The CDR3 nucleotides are TGCGCCAGCAGCTCGGGGGGACCCACGGACAATGAGCAGTTCTTC. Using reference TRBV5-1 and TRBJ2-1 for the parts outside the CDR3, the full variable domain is KAGVTQTPRYLIKTRGQQVTLSCSPISGHRSVSWYQQTPGQGLQFLFEYFSETQRNKGNFPGRFSGRQFSNSRSEMNVSTLELGDSALYLCASSSGGPTDNEQFFGPGTRLTVL.

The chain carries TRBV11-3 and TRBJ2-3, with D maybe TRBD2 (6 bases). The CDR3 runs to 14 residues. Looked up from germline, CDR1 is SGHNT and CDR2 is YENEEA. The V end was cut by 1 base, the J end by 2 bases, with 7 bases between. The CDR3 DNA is TGTGCCAGCAGCTTAGCTAGCGCCACAGATACGCAGTATTTT. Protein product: CASSLASATDTQYF.

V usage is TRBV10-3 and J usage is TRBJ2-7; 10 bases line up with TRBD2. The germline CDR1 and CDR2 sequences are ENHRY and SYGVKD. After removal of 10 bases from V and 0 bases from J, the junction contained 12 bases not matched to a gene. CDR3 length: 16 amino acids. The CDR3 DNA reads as TGTGCCAGGGGGACTAGCGAGAGGCTAAGCTCCTACGAGCAGTACTTC. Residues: CARGTSERLSSYEQYF.

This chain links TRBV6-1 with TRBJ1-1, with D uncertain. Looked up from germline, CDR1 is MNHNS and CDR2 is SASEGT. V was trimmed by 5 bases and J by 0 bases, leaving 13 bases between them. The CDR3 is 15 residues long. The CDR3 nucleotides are TGTGCCAGCAGTCCGTCGTCTCGGTTGAACACTGAAGCTTTCTTT. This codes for CASSPSSRLNTEAFF.

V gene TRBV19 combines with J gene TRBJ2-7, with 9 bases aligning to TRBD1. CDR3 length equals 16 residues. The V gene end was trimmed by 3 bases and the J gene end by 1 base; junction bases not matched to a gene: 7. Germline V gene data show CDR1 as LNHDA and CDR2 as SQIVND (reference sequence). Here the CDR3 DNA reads TGTGCCAGTAGTATGTCAGGACAGGGGCCTTCCTACGAGCAGTACTTC. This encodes CASSMSGQGPSYEQYF.

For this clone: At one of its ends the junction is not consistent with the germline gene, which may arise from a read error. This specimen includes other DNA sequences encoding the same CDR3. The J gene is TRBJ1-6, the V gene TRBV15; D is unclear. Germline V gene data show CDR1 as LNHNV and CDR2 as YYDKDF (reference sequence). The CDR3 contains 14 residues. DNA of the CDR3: TGTGCCACCAGCAGAGCACATTATAATTCCCCCCTCCACTTT. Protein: CATSRAHYNSPLHF.

The CDR3 DNA reads as TGTGCCTGGACTCCGGGACAGGGGAGGAGGGAGCAGTACTTC. It yields the protein CAWTPGQGRREQYF. The chain combines TRBV30 with TRBJ2-7, with 10 bases identical to TRBD1. V gave up 4 bases and J gave up 7 bases; unmatched junction bases: 10. Looked up from germline, CDR1 is GTSNPN and CDR2 is SVGIG (reference sequence). This CDR3 is 14 amino acids long. Combining the CDR3 with reference TRBV30 and TRBJ2-7 gives the whole variable domain SQTIHQWPATLVQPVGSPLSLECTVEGTSNPNLYWYRQAAGRGLQLLFYSVGIGQISSEVPQNLSASRPQDRQFILSSKKLLLSDSGFYLCAWTPGQGRREQYFGPGTRLTVT.

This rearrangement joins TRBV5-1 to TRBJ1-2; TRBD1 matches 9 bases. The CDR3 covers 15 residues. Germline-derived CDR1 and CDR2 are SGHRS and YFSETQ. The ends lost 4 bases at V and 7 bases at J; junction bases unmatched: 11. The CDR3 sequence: CASSAERTGGFGYTF. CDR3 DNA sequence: TGCGCCAGCAGCGCGGAGCGCACAGGGGGCTTTGGCTACACCTTC.

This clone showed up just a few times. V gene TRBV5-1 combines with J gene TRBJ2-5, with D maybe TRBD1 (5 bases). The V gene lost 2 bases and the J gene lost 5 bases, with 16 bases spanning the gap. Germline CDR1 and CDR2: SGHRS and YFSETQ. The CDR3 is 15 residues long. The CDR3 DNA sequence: TGCGCCAGCAGCTTAGGTACAGGACAATGGGAGACCCAGTACTTC. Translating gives CASSLGTGQWETQYF.

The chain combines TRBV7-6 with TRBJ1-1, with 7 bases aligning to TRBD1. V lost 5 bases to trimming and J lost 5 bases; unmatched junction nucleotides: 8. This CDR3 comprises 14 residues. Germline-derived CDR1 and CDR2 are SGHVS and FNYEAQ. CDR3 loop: CASSPRQGGTEAFF. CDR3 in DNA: TGTGCCAGCAGCCCACGACAGGGCGGGACTGAAGCTTTCTTT.

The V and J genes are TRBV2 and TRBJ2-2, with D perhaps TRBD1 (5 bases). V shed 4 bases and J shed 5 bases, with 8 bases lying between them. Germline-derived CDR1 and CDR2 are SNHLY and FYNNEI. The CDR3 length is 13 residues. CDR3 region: CASSGQPTGELFF. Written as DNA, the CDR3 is TGTGCCAGCAGTGGACAGCCTACCGGGGAGCTGTTTTTT.

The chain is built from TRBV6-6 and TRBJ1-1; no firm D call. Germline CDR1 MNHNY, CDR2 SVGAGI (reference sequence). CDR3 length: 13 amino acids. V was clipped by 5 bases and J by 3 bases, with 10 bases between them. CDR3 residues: CASSGGSDTEAFF. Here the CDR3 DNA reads TGTGCCAGCAGTGGAGGGTCGGACACTGAAGCTTTCTTT.

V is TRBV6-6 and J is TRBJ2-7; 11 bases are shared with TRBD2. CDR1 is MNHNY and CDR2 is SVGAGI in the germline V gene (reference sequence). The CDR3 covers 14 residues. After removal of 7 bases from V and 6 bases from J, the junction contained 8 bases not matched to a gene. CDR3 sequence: CASIQGTSGGEQYF. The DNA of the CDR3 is TGTGCCAGCATTCAAGGGACTAGCGGAGGCGAGCAGTACTTC.

CDR3: CASSSAGGLSYEQYF. For the CDR3, the DNA is TGTGCCAGCAGTTCCGCGGGAGGTCTATCCTACGAGCAGTACTTC. The chain employs TRBV27 and TRBJ2-7, with TRBD2 matching over 8 bases. Germline V gene sequence: CDR1 MNHEY, CDR2 SMNVEV (reference sequence). The CDR3 length is 15 residues. J lost 1 base, V lost 4 bases, and 6 bases had no gene match.